This TCR beta chain came from a study of T cells in Graves' hyperthyroidism and ophthalmopathy (dated by TCRdb to about 2019). In the study overall: To identify distinguishing TCR V-J signatures, a discovery cohort of 90 to 100 patients was used, comprising 40 to 45 with Graves' ophthalmopathy and approximately 58 with stable Graves' hyperthyroidism. Prospective prediction of ophthalmopathy was tested in an independent validation cohort of some 19 hyperthyroidism patients and 17 patients who later progressed to ophthalmopathy. The roughly 90 discovery patients were divided at random into training and test sets in a 7:3 ratio. In addition, the study compared T-cell repertoires in thyroid tissue and in blood from about 6 Graves' hyperthyroidism patients. Once sampling was done, hyperthyroidism patients were given methimazole at a starting dose of 30 mg daily, whereas ophthalmopathy patients were given high-dose intravenous methylprednisolone. TCR Vbeta CDR3 sequencing of roughly 140 peripheral blood samples (approximately 44 ophthalmopathy, under 80 hyperthyroidism and approximately 17 progressor patients) is reported in the paper. Study-wide conclusions, independent of this receptor: No statistical method was used to set the sample size in advance, and investigators knew the group allocation. In cross-validation, a model built on a 13 V-J signature told ophthalmopathy apart from stable hyperthyroidism with about 90% sensitivity and around 84% specificity, and in testing the same model reached 80%/75%. Blood samples also contained most of the expanded thyroid clonotypes (frequency above 0.001), which suggests that blood repertoires may reflect thyroid immune responses. In validation, the model predicted progression to ophthalmopathy a median of 6.5 months before onset, with roughly 70% sensitivity and about 72% specificity.

The CDR1 and CDR2 encoded by the germline V gene are SQVTM and ANQGSEA. Between the V and J ends, shortened by 8 bases and 1 base respectively, the junction contains 8 bases. Counted from cysteine to phenylalanine, this CDR3 has 11 amino acids. Just the 33-base CDR3 DNA is kept, in frame starting at base 1. The TCR beta CDR3 regions were amplified from RNA transcripts. A first-round RT-PCR of the TCR CDR3 used the HTBI primer set with the Qiagen OneStep RT-PCR kit. Libraries were constructed in a second round of multiplex PCR, after which size selection and purification were carried out. The libraries were sequenced on an Illumina HiSeq2000 using paired-end 100 bp reads. Processing in the source paper ran as follows. SOAPnuke was used to process the raw data, with reads discarded if the reads contained adapters or uncalled bases, had a mean Phred below 15, or lacked an exact constant-primer or identifier match. High-quality paired reads were merged with COPE v1.2.5, and unique nucleotide sequences were defined as clonotypes. Clonotypes were aligned to IMGT TRBV, TRBD and TRBJ reference segments using MiTCR v1.1. Analysis was restricted to V-J combinations with a frequency above 0.0001, which covered 99.2% of repertoires. The TCS score was defined as the ratio of F50 (clonal expansion) to E x V (chaos), calculated using BLOSUM62-based TCRdist between CDR3 peptides within each V-J. Welch's t-statistics and random forest reduced some 510 V-J features to 10 to 15, which were used in a naive Bayes classifier (R e1071). The Morisita-Horn index was used to measure how similar the thyroid and blood repertoires were. TCRdb trimmed public reads at Q25 via fastp, called clones via MiXCR and kept in-frame beta chains. Every distinct CDR3 protein forms one entry, paired with its most common genes and DNA. TCRdb, not the original authors, processed these V and J calls. This sample lists roughly 500,000 distinct CDR3 sequences; 40% to 50% were detected once. About 40% of the sample is in the top ten clones.

The study excluded patients with uncontrolled infections, other autoimmune diseases, pregnancy or lactation. Diagnoses were established on the basis of clinical symptoms, serum thyroxine and TRAb, thyroid ultrasound, and orbital computed tomography. Total RNA was extracted using Trizol reagent, and RNA quality was assessed on an Agilent 2100 Bioanalyzer. This clonotype was observed a few times. No antigen is known for it. No clone much larger than this one lies a single base away; base qualities are absent. Material: peripheral blood or thyroid tissue (not recorded which). The receptor comes from an adult woman with Graves' disease, either hyperthyroidism or ophthalmopathy (not recorded which). The rearranged segments are TRBV29-1 and TRBJ1-1; no D gene is confidently identified. CDR3 reads: CSLVTNTEAFF. At the DNA level, the sequence is TGCAGCTTAGTGACGAACACTGAAGCTTTCTTT.